This T cell receptor beta chain emerged from a study of post-analysis software for immune sequencing data. At the level of the study: Some patients lacked subtype; others had relapsing-remitting, secondary progressive or progressive-relapsing disease.

As for this clonotype: Its antigen is still unknown.

The TCR beta cDNA libraries contained unique molecular identifiers. T cells numbering about 0.85 to 10 million yielded 500,000 to 550,000 cDNA molecules. TCRdb re-called the PCR reads with MiXCR, one entry per CDR3 protein. The sample has some 690,000 distinct CDR3 sequences, roughly 30% seen once. V lost 5 bases and J lost 2; bases outside the gene matches: 4. Germline-derived CDR1 and CDR2 are SEHNR and FQNEAQ (reference sequence). The CDR3 extends over 15 amino acids. Study-wide findings and caveats: Patients used a few TRBV segments, including TRBV5-6, TRBV5-1 and TRBV20-1, more often than controls.

The clonotype originates from a girl aged 5 to 17 with multiple sclerosis. Sample: blood. The chain carries TRBV7-9 and TRBJ2-3; TRBD2 matches at 10 bases. The CDR3 here is CASSEGLATTDTQYF. CDR3 coding DNA: TGTGCCAGCAGCGAGGGACTAGCGACCACAGATACGCAGTATTTT.